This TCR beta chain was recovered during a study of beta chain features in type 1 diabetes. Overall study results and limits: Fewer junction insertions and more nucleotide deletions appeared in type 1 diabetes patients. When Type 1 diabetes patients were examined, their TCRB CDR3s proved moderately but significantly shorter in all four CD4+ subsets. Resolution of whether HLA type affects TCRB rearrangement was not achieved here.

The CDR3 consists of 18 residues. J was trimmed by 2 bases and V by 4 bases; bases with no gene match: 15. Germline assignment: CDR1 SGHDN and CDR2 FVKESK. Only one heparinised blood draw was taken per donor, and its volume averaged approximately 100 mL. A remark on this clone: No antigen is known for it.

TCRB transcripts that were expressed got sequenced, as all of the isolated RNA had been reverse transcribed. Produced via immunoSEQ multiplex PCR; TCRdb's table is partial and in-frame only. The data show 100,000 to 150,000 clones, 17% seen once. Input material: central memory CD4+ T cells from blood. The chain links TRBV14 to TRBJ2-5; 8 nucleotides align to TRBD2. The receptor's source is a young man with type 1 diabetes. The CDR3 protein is CASSRRIRLAGLQETQYF. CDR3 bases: TGTGCCAGCAGCCGACGAATTAGGTTAGCGGGATTACAAGAGACCCAGTACTTC.